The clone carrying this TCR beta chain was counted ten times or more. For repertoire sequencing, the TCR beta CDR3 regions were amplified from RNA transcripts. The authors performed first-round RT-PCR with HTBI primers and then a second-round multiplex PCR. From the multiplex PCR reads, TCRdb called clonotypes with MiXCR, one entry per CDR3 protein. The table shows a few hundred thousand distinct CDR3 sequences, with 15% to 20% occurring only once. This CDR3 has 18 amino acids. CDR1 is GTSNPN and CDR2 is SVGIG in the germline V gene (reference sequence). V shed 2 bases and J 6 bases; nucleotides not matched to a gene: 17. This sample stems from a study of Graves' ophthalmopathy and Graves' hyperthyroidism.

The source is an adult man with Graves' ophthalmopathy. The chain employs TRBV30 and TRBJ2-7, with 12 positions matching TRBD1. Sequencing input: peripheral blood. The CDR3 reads CAWSLMGWRGTGGFEQYF. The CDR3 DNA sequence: TGTGCCTGGAGTCTAATGGGTTGGCGGGGGACAGGGGGCTTCGAGCAGTACTTC.